These T cell receptor beta chains were read from a single sample in a study of T cells in Graves' hyperthyroidism and ophthalmopathy. TCRdb recomputed calls from the multiplex PCR reads with MiXCR, one row per CDR3 protein. This table holds almost 500,000 distinct CDR3 sequences, 20% to 25% found once. The specimen sequenced was blood. Receptors were obtained from a woman aged 70-85 years with Graves' ophthalmopathy. CDR3s include the opening cysteine and the closing phenylalanine or tryptophan. Each record gives: V gene, D gene, J gene, clone size, CDR3 DNA, CDR3 protein. A D gene is named only where the DNA matches it firmly. Size is stated for part of the rows, as once, few or many counts, or as a class when the clone is expanded.

>TRBV28|-|TRBJ2-2|many
TGTGCCAGCAGTGCCCAAGACTATTCAGGGTTGATCAGGGAGCTGTTTTTT
CASSAQDYSGLIRELFF
>TRBV20-1|TRBD2|TRBJ2-1|many
TGCAGTGCTAGTTCGGGAGGTAAGAGTGAGCAGTTCTTC
CSASSGGKSEQFF
>TRBV7-2|TRBD1|TRBJ1-3|-
TGTGCCAGCAGCCTCGACAGGGGATATGGAAACACCATATATTTT
CASSLDRGYGNTIYF
>TRBV6-5|-|TRBJ2-1|-
TGTGCCAGCAGTTACCCATTCAATGAGCAGTTCTTC
CASSYPFNEQFF
>TRBV6-7|-|TRBJ1-5|few
TGTGCCAGCAGTACTCCCGGGACCCATATCAGTCAGCCCCAGCATTTT
CASSTPGTHISQPQHF
>TRBV7-2|-|TRBJ2-5|-
TGTGCCAGCAGCTTAACACTAGCTCAAGAGACCCAGTACTTC
CASSLTLAQETQYF
>TRBV19|TRBD1|TRBJ1-3|-
TGTGCCAGTCATGGGGACAGCTCTGGAAACACCATATATTTT
CASHGDSSGNTIYF
>TRBV20-1|-|TRBJ1-2|-
TGCAGTGCTCCTCAAACAGCAAACTATGGCTACACCTTC
CSAPQTANYGYTF
>TRBV11-2|-|TRBJ2-1|-
TGTGCCAGCAGCTTAATTTCTCGAGATGGCTTTACTGAGCAGTTCTTC
CASSLISRDGFTEQFF
>TRBV30|-|TRBJ1-1|few
TGTGCCTGGAGTGTATGGACTGTGAACACTGAAGCTTTCTTT
CAWSVWTVNTEAFF